One sample yielded the 21 T cell receptor beta chains listed below, sequenced in a study of cytomegalovirus exposure and HLA in healthy donors. The PCR made use of 60 Vbeta and 13 Jbeta primers. Assay: immunoSEQ multiplex PCR; the TCRdb copy retains only in-frame clones and omits some. The sample has about 100,000 clones, about 80% seen once. Input material: PBMCs. Every receptor here comes from a man aged 35 to 55 in good health and CMV-seronegative.

This clone was recorded a few times. The V gene is TRBV9, the J gene TRBJ1-1; no firm D call. V was shortened by 4 bases and J by 2 bases, with 6 bases between the two germline ends. Germline V gives CDR1 SGDLS, CDR2 YYNGEE. CDR3 size: 12 residues. CDR3 coding DNA: TGTGCCAGCAGCACGGGTAACACTGAAGCTTTCTTT. Encoded protein: CASSTGNTEAFF.

The chain employs TRBV19 and TRBJ1-3; D is uncertain. The V end lost 9 bases, the J end lost 10 bases, and 13 bases lay between the germline ends. From germline, CDR1 is LNHDA and CDR2 SQIVND (reference sequence). CDR3 size: 11 residues. As DNA, the CDR3 is TGTGCCAGCCGGAGCCATGAGACCATATATTTT. Translating gives CASRSHETIYF.

This chain joins TRBV7-3 and TRBJ2-3; D uncertain. This CDR3 is built from 15 residues. Germline lookup yields CDR1 SGHTA and CDR2 FQGTGA. V was pared by 0 bases and J by 2 bases, with 9 bases between. This CDR3 reads CASSLTGLNTDTQYF. CDR3 nucleotides: TGTGCCAGCAGCTTAACGGGCCTGAACACAGATACGCAGTATTTT.

V and J are TRBV18 and TRBJ1-1; D is perhaps TRBD1 (5 bases). V was clipped by 3 bases and J by 8 bases, with 13 bases between them. There are 13 residues in the CDR3. CDR1 and CDR2 from the germline V gene are KGHSH and LQKENI. The DNA of the CDR3 is TGTGCCAGCTCACCCCCAGGCCGGGGGGAAGCTTTCTTT. It is translated as CASSPPGRGEAFF.

The V and J genes are TRBV5-1 and TRBJ2-2; TRBD2 matches 8 bases. The V gene's germline CDR1 is SGHRS and CDR2 YFSETQ. V shed 4 bases, J shed 5 bases, and the junction held 7 bases outside the gene matches. CDR3 length: 15 residues. CDR3 DNA sequence: TGCGCCAGCAGCCGAGCGGGGGCCCTTACCGGGGAGCTGTTTTTT. Residues: CASSRAGALTGELFF.

This chain connects TRBV27 to TRBJ1-1, with 8 positions matching TRBD1. The germline gives CDR1 MNHEY, CDR2 SMNVEV (reference sequence). Trimming took 7 bases from V and 2 from J; bases not matched to a gene: 6. The CDR3 is 14 amino acids. The CDR3 region is CASTKDRVNTEAFF. The DNA for the CDR3 is TGTGCCAGCACAAAGGACAGGGTTAACACTGAAGCTTTCTTT.

This rearrangement joins TRBV7-9 to TRBJ1-5; TRBD1 aligns across 11 bases. Trimming at V came to 1 base and at J to 0 bases, leaving 5 bases not matched to a gene. Germline V lookup: CDR1 SEHNR, CDR2 FQNEAQ (reference sequence). The CDR3 covers 18 residues. The CDR3 spells CASSLGTGGGISNQPQHF. In DNA form, the CDR3 reads TGTGCCAGCAGCTTAGGGACAGGGGGCGGGATTAGCAATCAGCCCCAGCATTTT.

V usage is TRBV4-1 and J usage is TRBJ2-1, with 15 bases lining up with TRBD2. The germline CDR1 and CDR2 sequences are MGHRA and YSYEKL. V shed 4 bases and J 2 bases; nucleotides not matched to a gene: 6. This CDR3 is built from 18 residues. The CDR3 coding sequence is TGCGCCAGCAGCCCGGGACTAGCGGGGGGCAGACCCTACAATGAGCAGTTCTTC. It specifies CASSPGLAGGRPYNEQFF.

This clone was seen only a few times. The V call is TRBV7-9, the J call TRBJ1-2; D remains ambiguous. From germline, CDR1 is SEHNR and CDR2 FQNEAQ (reference sequence). The CDR3 loop spans 16 amino acids. V was shortened by 5 bases and J by 0 bases, with 16 bases between the two germline ends. This CDR3 reads CASSAASGIPNYGYTF. The CDR3 nucleotides read TGTGCCAGCAGCGCGGCCTCCGGGATTCCTAACTATGGCTACACCTTC.

In its sample, this clone was seen a few times. The chain uses TRBV28 and TRBJ1-5, with TRBD1 identical over 10 bases. Germline V gene data show CDR1 as MDHEN and CDR2 as SYDVKM. Trimming cost V 8 bases and J 1 base; bases outside gene matches: 14. This CDR3 contains 18 residues. CDR3 DNA: TGTGCCAGCGGGGTGGGACAGGGGATACGAAGAAGCAATCAGCCCCAGCATTTT. It encodes CASGVGQGIRRSNQPQHF. Full variable domain (missing parts from reference TRBV28 and TRBJ1-5): DVKVTQSSRYLVKRTGEKVFLECVQDMDHENMFWYRQDPGLGLRLIYFSYDVKMKEKGDIPEGYSVSREKKERFSLILESASTNQTSMYLCASGVGQGIRRSNQPQHFGDGTRLSIL.

This chain uses TRBV7-9 with TRBJ2-5; TRBD1 aligns across 7 bases. CDR1 and CDR2 from the germline V gene are SEHNR and FQNEAQ (reference sequence). There are 15 residues in the CDR3. Losses at the gene ends were 4 bases for V and 2 bases for J; bases not matched to a gene: 7. CDR3 region: CASSSKGQPQETQYF. CDR3 DNA sequence: TGTGCCAGCAGCTCCAAGGGACAGCCTCAAGAGACCCAGTACTTC.

The rearrangement joins TRBV5-1 to TRBJ2-1; 7 bases agree with TRBD1. CDR3 size: 17 residues. The V gene end was trimmed by 1 base and the J gene end by 0 bases; junction bases not matched to a gene: 7. The germline V gene encodes CDR1 SGHRS and CDR2 YFSETQ. CDR3: CASSLPTGSSSYNEQFF. The CDR3 DNA is TGCGCCAGCAGCTTGCCGACAGGGTCCAGCTCCTACAATGAGCAGTTCTTC.

In the case of this clone: The junction does not match germline at one end; this may be a read error. The rearrangement uses TRBV7-9 and TRBJ1-2; D perhaps matches TRBD1 (6 bases). This CDR3 region has 17 residues. Germline V lookup: CDR1 SEHNR, CDR2 FQNEAQ (reference sequence). CDR3 amino acids: CSSRSSGEMDSLYGYTF. The CDR3 nucleotides are TGTTCCAGCAGATCCTCAGGGGAAATGGATTCACTTTATGGCTACACCTTC.

The V and J genes are TRBV6-4 and TRBJ1-2, with D maybe TRBD1 (6 bases). CDR1 MRHNA and CDR2 SNTAGT come from the germline V gene. The V end lost 0 bases, the J end lost 4 bases, and 12 bases lay between the germline ends. The CDR3 totals 15 residues. The DNA of the CDR3 is TGTGCCAGCAGTGACTCGAGCAGGGGTTTCTATGGCTACACCTTC. It encodes CASSDSSRGFYGYTF.

The chain links TRBV5-1 to TRBJ2-1, with D possibly being TRBD2 (5 bases). V dropped 0 bases and J dropped 6 bases, with 13 bases sitting between them. CDR3 length equals 15 residues. The germline gives CDR1 SGHRS, CDR2 YFSETQ. The CDR3 bases are TGCGCCAGCAGCTTGGGCGGGCGGCCCTCCAATGAGCAGTTCTTC. Its translation: CASSLGGRPSNEQFF.

The rearrangement links TRBV18 to TRBJ2-6; TRBD1 matches 8 bases. The germline CDR1 and CDR2 sequences are KGHSH and LQKENI. CDR3 length: 16 amino acids. V gave up 2 bases and J gave up 3 bases; unmatched junction bases: 3. CDR3 protein: CASSPTTGVGANVLTF. For the CDR3, the DNA is TGTGCCAGCTCACCAACGACAGGGGTTGGGGCCAACGTCCTGACTTTC.

This chain uses TRBV18 with TRBJ1-2; 9 positions agree with TRBD1. The J segment lost 12 bases and the V segment lost 3 bases, leaving 5 bases of the junction unmatched. The CDR3 is made up of 12 amino acids. Germline V gene lookup returns CDR1 KGHSH and CDR2 LQKENI. For the CDR3, the DNA is TGTGCCAGCTCACCGGGACAGGGAAGTAACACCTTC. Translating gives CASSPGQGSNTF. Full variable domain (outside the CDR3, taken from reference TRBV18 and TRBJ1-2): NAGVMQNPRHLVRRRGQEARLRCSPMKGHSHVYWYRQLPEEGLKFMVYLQKENIIDESGMPKERFSAEFPKEGPSILRIQQVVRGDSAAYFCASSPGQGSNTFGSGTRLTVV.

This clone showed up just once. This chain links TRBV5-4 with TRBJ2-2; a weak D match, TRBD2 (6 bases). V lost 3 bases, J lost 0 bases, and 12 bases lay in between. Looked up from germline, CDR1 is SGHNT and CDR2 is YYREEE (reference sequence). This CDR3 region has 16 residues. This chain's CDR3 is CASSYKRVSNTGELFF. The DNA of the CDR3 is TGTGCCAGCAGCTACAAGCGGGTGTCGAACACCGGGGAGCTGTTTTTT. The entire variable domain, with the rest obtained from reference TRBV5-4 and TRBJ2-2, is as follows: ETGVTQSPTHLIKTRGQQVTLRCSSQSGHNTVSWYQQALGQGPQFIFQYYREEENGRGNFPPRFSGLQFPNYSSELNVNALELDDSALYLCASSYKRVSNTGELFFGEGSRLTVL.

This clone has only a few counts. The rearrangement uses TRBV7-7 and TRBJ2-5; TRBD1 matches 7 bases. From germline, CDR1 is SSHAT and CDR2 FNYEAQ (reference sequence). This CDR3 has 15 residues. V lost 5 bases and J lost 4; bases outside the gene matches: 10. The CDR3 DNA follows: TGTGCCAGCAGCAAAATACAGGGGACGGCAGAGACCCAGTACTTC. It translates to CASSKIQGTAETQYF.

This clone has only a few counts. The chain couples TRBV30 to TRBJ1-1; D is ambiguous. Trimming removed 1 base at V and 2 bases at J, with 8 bases between. The CDR3 spans 13 residues. Germline CDR1 and CDR2: GTSNPN and SVGIG (reference sequence). The CDR3 nucleotides read TGTGCCTGGAGTGCCAGACTAAACACTGAAGCTTTCTTT. Translating it yields CAWSARLNTEAFF.

This chain links TRBV27 with TRBJ1-2; TRBD1 matches 7 bases. CDR1 is MNHEY, CDR2 SMNVEV, per germline (reference sequence). With V trimmed by 6 bases and J by 2 bases, 6 bases remained unmatched. This CDR3 spans 14 amino acids. The CDR3 DNA follows: TGTGCCAGCAGAGAGACAGGGAGGAACTATGGCTACACCTTC. Protein: CASRETGRNYGYTF.